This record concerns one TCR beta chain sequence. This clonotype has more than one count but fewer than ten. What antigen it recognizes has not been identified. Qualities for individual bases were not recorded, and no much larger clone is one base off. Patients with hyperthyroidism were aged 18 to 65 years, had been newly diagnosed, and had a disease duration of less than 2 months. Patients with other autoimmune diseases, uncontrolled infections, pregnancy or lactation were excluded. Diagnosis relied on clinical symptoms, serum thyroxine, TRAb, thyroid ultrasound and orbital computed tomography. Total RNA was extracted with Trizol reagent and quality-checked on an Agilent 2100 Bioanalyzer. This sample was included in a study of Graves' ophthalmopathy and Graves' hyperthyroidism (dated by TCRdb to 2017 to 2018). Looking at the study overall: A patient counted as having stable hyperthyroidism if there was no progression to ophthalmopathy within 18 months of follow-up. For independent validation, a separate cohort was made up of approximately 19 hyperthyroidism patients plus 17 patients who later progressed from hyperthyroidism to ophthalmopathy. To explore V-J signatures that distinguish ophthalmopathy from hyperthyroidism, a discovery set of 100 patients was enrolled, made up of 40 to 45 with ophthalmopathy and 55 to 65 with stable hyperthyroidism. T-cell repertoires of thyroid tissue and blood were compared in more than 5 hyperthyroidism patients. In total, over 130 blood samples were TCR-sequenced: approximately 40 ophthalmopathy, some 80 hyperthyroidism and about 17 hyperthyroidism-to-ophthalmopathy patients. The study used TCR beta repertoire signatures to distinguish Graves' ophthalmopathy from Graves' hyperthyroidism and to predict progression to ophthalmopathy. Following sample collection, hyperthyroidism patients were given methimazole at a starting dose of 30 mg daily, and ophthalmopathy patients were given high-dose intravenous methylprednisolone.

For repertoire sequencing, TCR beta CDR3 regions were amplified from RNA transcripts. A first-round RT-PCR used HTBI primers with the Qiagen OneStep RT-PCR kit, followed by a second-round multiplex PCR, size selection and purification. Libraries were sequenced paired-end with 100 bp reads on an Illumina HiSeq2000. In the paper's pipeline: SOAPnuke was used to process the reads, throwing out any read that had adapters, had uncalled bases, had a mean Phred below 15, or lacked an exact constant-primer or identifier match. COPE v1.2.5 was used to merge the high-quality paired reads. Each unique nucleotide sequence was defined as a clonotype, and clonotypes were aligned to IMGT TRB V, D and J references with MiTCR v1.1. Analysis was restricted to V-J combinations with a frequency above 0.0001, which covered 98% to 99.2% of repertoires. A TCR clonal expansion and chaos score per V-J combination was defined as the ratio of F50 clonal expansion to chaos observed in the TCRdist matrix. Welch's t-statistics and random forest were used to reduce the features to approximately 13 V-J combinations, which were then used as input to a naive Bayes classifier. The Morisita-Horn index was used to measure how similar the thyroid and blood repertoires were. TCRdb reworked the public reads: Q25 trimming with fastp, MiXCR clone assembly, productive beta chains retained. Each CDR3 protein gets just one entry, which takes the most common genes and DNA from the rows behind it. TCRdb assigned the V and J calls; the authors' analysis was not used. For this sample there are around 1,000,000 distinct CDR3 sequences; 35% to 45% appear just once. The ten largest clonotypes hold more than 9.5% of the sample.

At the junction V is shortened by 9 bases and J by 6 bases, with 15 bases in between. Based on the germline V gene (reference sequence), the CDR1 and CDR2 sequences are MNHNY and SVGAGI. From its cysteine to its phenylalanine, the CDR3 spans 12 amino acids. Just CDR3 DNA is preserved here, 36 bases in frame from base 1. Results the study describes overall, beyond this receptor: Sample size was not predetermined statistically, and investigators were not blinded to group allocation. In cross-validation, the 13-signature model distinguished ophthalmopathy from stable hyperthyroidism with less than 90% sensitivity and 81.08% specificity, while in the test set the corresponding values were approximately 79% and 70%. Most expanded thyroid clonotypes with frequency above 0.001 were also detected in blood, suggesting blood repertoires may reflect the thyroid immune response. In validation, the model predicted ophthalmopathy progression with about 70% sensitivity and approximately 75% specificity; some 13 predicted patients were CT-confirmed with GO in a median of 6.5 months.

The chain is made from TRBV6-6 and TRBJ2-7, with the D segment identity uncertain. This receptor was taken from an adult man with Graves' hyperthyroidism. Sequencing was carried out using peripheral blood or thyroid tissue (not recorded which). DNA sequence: TGTGCCAGTAGTCAGAGCGTTCTCGAGCAGTACTTC. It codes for CASSQSVLEQYF.